The entry that follows covers one T cell receptor (beta chain) sequence. No antigen is known for it. The junction had 6 bases not matched to a gene; V was cut back by 1 base and J by 6 bases. This CDR3 is 15 amino acids long. CDR1 SGHVS and CDR2 FNYEAQ come from the germline V gene. These data originate in a study of long-term antiretroviral therapy in people with HIV. Survey-level immunoSEQ v3.0 assays were run. Libraries were prepared by immunoSEQ multiplex PCR; TCRdb keeps only in-frame clonotypes and omits some of them. The sample includes around 25,000 clones, 86% of them seen just once. No donor had fewer than one pre-ART PBMC sample or fewer than two post-ART PBMC samples. Study-level points and caveats: Repertoire composition at all time points was dominated by clones that had expanded before ART. Increased diversity was seen after ART, yet it remained lower than in transplant donor controls. Narrower CDR3 length ranges marked HIV repertoires relative to controls.

The starting material was unsorted PBMCs, obtained 1.9 years after starting antiretroviral therapy. The clonotype comes from a woman in her twenties or thirties with HIV. The rearrangement uses TRBV7-6 and TRBJ2-1; 7 bases match TRBD1. This chain's CDR3 is CASSLGSGQLNEQFF. The CDR3 coding sequence is TGTGCCAGCAGCTTAGGGTCGGGACAGCTCAATGAGCAGTTCTTC.